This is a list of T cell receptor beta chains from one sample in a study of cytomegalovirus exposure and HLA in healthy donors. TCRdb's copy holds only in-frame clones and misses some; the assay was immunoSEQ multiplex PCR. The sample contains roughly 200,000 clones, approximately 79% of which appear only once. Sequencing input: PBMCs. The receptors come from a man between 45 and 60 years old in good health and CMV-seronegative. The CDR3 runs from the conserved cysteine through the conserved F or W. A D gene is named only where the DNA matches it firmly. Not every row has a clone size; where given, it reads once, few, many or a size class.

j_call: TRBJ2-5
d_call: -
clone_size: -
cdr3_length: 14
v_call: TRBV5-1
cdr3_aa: CASSWGAGAETQYF
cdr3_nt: TGCGCCAGCAGCTGGGGGGCGGGGGCAGAGACCCAGTACTTC

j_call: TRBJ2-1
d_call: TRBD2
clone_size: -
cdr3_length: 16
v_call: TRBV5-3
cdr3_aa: CARSVVSGPSYNEQFF
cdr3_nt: TGTGCCAGAAGCGTAGTTAGCGGGCCATCCTACAATGAGCAGTTCTTC

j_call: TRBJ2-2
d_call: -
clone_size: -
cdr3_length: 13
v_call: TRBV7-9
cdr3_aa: CASGAPGTGELFF
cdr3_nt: TGTGCCAGCGGGGCACCCGGGACCGGGGAGCTGTTTTTT

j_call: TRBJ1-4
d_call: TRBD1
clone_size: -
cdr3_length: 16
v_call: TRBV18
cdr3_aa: CASSLLSGDRDEKLFF
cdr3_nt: TGTGCCAGCTCACTCCTCTCCGGGGACAGGGATGAAAAACTGTTTTTT

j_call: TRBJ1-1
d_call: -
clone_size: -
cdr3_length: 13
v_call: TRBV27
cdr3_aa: CASSYQGNTEAFF
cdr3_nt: TGTGCCAGCAGCTATCAGGGGAACACTGAAGCTTTCTTT

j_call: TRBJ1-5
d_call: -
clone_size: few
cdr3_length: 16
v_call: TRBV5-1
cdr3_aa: CASSLEAGGSNQPQHF
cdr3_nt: TGCGCCAGCAGCTTGGAAGCGGGGGGTAGCAATCAGCCCCAGCATTTT

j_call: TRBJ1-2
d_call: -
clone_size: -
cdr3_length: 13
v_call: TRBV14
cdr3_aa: CASISGHNYGYTF
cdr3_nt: TGTGCCAGCATCTCGGGACATAACTATGGCTACACCTTC

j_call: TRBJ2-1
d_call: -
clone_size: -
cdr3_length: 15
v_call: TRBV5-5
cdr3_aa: CASRGSGLQAGEQFF
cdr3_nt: TGTGCCAGCAGGGGATCAGGGCTTCAAGCAGGTGAGCAGTTCTTC

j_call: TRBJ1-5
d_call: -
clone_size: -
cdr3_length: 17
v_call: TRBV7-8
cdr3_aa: CASLPGEGRWSNQPQHF
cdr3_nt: TGTGCCAGCCTCCCAGGGGAGGGACGATGGAGCAATCAGCCCCAGCATTTT

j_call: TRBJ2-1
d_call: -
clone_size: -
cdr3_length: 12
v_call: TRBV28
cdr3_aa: CATHALRDEQFF
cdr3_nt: TGTGCCACCCATGCTTTGAGGGATGAGCAGTTCTTC

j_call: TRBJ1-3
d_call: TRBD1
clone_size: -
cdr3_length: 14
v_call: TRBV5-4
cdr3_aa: CASSPDRAGNTIYF
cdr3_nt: TGTGCCAGCAGCCCGGACAGGGCTGGAAACACCATATATTTT

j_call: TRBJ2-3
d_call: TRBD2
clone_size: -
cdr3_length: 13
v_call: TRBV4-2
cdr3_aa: CASSRTSSDTQYF
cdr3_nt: TGTGCCAGCAGCCGGACTAGCTCCGATACGCAGTATTTT

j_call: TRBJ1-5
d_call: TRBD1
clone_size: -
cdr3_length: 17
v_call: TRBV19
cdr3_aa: CASSILAGTGSNQPQHF
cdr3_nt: TGTGCCAGTAGTATTCTTGCCGGGACAGGCAGCAATCAGCCCCAGCATTTT

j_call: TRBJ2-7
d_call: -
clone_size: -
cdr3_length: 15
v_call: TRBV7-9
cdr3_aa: CASSLDGQGSYEQYF
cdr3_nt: TGTGCCAGCAGCTTAGATGGCCAGGGCTCCTACGAGCAGTACTTC

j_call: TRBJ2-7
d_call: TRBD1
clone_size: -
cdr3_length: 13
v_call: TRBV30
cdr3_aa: CASKKQGANEQYF
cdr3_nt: TGTGCCTCGAAAAAACAGGGGGCCAACGAGCAGTACTTC

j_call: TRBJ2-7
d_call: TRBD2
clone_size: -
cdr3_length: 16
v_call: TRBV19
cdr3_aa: CASSIYGGRATYEQYF
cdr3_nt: TGTGCCAGTAGTATATATGGCGGGAGGGCCACCTACGAGCAGTACTTC

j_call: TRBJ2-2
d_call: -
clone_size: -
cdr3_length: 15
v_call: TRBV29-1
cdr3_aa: CSVEDLTANTGELFF
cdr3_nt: TGCAGCGTTGAAGATCTGACAGCGAACACCGGGGAGCTGTTTTTT

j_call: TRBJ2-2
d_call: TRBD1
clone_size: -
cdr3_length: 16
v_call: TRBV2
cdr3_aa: CASSPVGGRSTGELFF
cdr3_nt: TGTGCCAGCAGTCCGGTAGGGGGCCGAAGCACCGGGGAGCTGTTTTTT

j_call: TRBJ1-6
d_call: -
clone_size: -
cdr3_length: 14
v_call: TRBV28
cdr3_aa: CASSPQGDNSPLHF
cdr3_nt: TGTGCCAGCAGCCCCCAGGGTGATAATTCACCCCTCCACTTT

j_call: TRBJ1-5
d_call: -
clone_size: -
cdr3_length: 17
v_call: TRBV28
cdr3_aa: CASSSTSTDRKNQPQHF
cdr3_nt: TGTGCCAGCAGTTCTACCTCCACCGACAGGAAGAATCAGCCCCAGCATTTT

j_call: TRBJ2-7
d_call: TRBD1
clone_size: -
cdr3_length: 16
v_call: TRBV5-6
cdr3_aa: CASSSYRGQSSYEQYF
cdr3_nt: TGTGCCAGCAGCTCCTACAGGGGGCAGAGCTCCTACGAGCAGTACTTC

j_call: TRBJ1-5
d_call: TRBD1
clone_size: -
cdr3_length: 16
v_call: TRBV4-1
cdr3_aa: CASSPPGQGSHQPQHF
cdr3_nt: TGCGCCAGCAGCCCCCCAGGACAGGGCTCCCATCAGCCCCAGCATTTT

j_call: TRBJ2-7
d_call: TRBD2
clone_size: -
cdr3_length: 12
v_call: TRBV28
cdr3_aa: CASSLAGEPQPF
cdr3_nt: TGTGCCAGCAGTTTAGCGGGAGAACCACAGCCCTTC

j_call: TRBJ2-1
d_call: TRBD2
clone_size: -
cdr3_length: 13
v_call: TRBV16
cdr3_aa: CASSRPGTSVLFF
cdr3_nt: TGTGCCAGCAGCCGGCCAGGGACTAGTGTACTGTTCTTC

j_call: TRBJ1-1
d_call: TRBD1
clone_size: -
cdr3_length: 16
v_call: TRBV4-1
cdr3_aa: CASSPVPGQGGTEAFF
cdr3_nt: TGCGCCAGCAGCCCAGTTCCGGGACAGGGAGGGACTGAAGCTTTCTTT

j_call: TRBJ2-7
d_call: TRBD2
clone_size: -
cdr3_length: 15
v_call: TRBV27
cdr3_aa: CATSRAAGGPGEQYF
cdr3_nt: TGTGCCACCTCGAGGGCAGCGGGAGGGCCCGGTGAGCAGTACTTC

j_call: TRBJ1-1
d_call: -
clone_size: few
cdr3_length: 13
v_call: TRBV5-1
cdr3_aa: CASSLTGNTEAFF
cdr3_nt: TGCGCCAGCAGCCTGACGGGTAACACTGAAGCTTTCTTT

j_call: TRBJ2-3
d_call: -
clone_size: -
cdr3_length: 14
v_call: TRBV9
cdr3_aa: CASSPRQTTDTQYF
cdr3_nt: TGTGCCAGCAGTCCCCGCCAGACTACAGATACGCAGTATTTT

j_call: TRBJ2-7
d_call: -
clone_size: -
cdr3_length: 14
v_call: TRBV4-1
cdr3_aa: CASSQGGNGYEQYF
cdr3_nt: TGCGCCAGCAGCCAAGGAGGGAATGGATACGAGCAGTACTTC

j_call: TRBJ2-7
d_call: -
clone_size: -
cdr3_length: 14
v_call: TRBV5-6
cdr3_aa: CASSLGGSFYEQYF
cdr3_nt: TGTGCCAGCAGCTTGGGAGGCTCCTTCTACGAGCAGTACTTC

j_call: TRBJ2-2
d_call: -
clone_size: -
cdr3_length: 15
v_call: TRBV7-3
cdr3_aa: CASSLSGQSTGELFF
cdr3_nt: TGTGCCAGCAGCTTATCCGGACAAAGCACCGGGGAGCTGTTTTTT

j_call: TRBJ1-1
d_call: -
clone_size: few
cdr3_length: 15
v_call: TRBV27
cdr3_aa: CASRVTYSWNTEAFF
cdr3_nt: TGTGCCAGCAGGGTTACGTACAGTTGGAACACTGAAGCTTTCTTT

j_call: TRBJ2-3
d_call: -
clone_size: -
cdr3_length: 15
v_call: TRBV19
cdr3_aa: CASSWRLANTDTQYF
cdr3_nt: TGTGCCAGTAGTTGGCGCTTAGCCAACACAGATACGCAGTATTTT

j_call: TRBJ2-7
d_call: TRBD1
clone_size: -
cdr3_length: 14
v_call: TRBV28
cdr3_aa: CASSPRDRAYEQYF
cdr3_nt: TGTGCCAGCAGTCCCCGGGACAGGGCCTACGAGCAGTACTTC

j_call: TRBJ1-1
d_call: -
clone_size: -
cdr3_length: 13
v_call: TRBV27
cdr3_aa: CASSLFLGQEAFF
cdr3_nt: TGTGCCAGCAGTTTATTTCTCGGACAGGAAGCTTTCTTT

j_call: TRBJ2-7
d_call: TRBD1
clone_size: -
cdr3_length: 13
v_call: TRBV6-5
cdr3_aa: CASSRGQGHEQYF
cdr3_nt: TGTGCCAGCAGCAGGGGACAGGGCCACGAGCAGTACTTC

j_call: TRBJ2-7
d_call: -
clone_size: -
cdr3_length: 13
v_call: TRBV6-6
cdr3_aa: CASSDRGAGEQYF
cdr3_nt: TGTGCCAGCAGCGACAGGGGAGCGGGAGAGCAGTACTTC

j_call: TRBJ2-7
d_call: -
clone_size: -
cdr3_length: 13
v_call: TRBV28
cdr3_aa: CASSLSTTYEQYF
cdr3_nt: TGTGCCAGCAGTTTAAGTACTACCTACGAGCAGTACTTC

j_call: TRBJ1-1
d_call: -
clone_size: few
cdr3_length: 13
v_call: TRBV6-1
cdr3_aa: CASTGGMNTEAFF
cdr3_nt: TGTGCCAGCACGGGGGGGATGAACACTGAAGCTTTCTTT

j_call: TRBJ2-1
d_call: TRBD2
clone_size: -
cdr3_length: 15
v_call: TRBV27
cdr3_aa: CASSLLAGSLYEQFF
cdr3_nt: TGTGCCAGCAGTTTACTAGCGGGATCTTTATATGAGCAGTTCTTC

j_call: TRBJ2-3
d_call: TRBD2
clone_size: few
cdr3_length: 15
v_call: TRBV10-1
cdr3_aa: CASSKLSGMIDTQYF
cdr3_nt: TGCGCCAGTTCCAAACTTAGCGGGATGATAGATACGCAGTATTTT

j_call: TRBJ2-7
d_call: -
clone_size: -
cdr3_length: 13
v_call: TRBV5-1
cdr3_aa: CASSPERYNEQYF
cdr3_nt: TGCGCCAGCAGTCCCGAGCGGTACAACGAGCAGTACTTC